This TCR beta chain derives from a study of blood T cell repertoires in COVID-19. The wider study: Some COVID-19 samples were acute and others convalescent; all came from the United States, Italy and Spain. T cells, B-cell-depleted T cells, or PBMCs supplied cDNA or gDNA.

The CDR3 is 14 residues long. V was pared by 7 bases and J by 1 base, with 13 bases between. Germline CDR1 MNHNY, CDR2 SVGAGI (reference sequence). Per the authors' pipeline: The assay estimated nucleated cells by amplifying reference gene primers. The assay was immunoSEQ multiplex PCR, and TCRdb's table has in-frame clones only and misses some. The DNA gave D and trimming, while V, J and clone size come from that table. The table includes approximately 20,000 clones, 82% detected once. Sequencing was performed on peripheral blood. This sequence originates from a human donor in a cohort sampled during active COVID-19. V is TRBV6-6 and J is TRBJ1-1; perhaps TRBD1 as D (5 bases). CDR3 protein: CASTGRVANTEAFF. Here the CDR3 DNA reads TGTGCCAGCACTGGCAGGGTGGCGAACACTGAAGCTTTCTTT.